The sequence of this T cell receptor beta chain was determined in a study of beta chain features in type 1 diabetes. Since all of the isolated RNA was reverse transcribed, expressed TCRB transcripts were what got sequenced. Generated by immunoSEQ multiplex PCR, the TCRdb table keeps only in-frame clones and is missing some. The table includes 640,000 or so clones, roughly an eighth detected once. This CDR3 has 16 residues. Per germline, CDR1 SGHRS and CDR2 YFSETQ. V lost 4 bases to trimming and J lost 6 bases, with 23 bases between them. General study results and limits: Type 1 diabetes patients had TCRB CDR3s that were shorter (moderately but significantly so) in all four CD4+ subsets.

As for this clone: Its specificity is unknown.

The chain joins TRBV5-1 to TRBJ2-7; D is undetermined. The source is a man in his late teens or twenties with type 1 diabetes. The sequencing sample was made of naive CD4+ T cells from blood. CDR3 DNA: TGCGCCAGCAGCCGAACTGACATTGGCGATTGGGCCGAGCAGTACTTC. Translating it yields CASSRTDIGDWAEQYF.